Below, one T cell receptor (beta chain) is given with its context. The antigen it binds to is not known. V sheds 7 bases and J sheds 0 bases, leaving 22 bases between their ends. The CDR3 measures 17 amino acids from cysteine to phenylalanine. Only the CDR3 DNA is retained, 51 bases long and in frame from the first base. From a lookup of the germline V gene, CDR1 and CDR2 are ENHRY and SYGVKD. The library came from the immunoSEQ multiplex PCR assay. For the multiplex PCR, a mixture combining 60 forward primers for TCR Vbeta segments and 13 reverse primers for TCR Jbeta segments was used. The CDR3 region of rearranged TCR beta genes was amplified from genomic DNA by a multiplex PCR assay. On the Illumina HiSeq System, the amplified TCR beta libraries were sequenced as 87-base-pair reads. The source study handled its data this way. Across the 670 or so repertoires, a later analysis counted roughly 84 million unique TCR beta chains, around 10 million of which were shared by at least two donors. Raw reads were error-corrected and collapsed into unique sequences by a nearest-neighbor algorithm in which closely related sequences were merged to remove PCR and sequencing errors. To assign V, D and J gene segments, CDR3 sequences were aligned to IMGT reference sequences. For a sequence to be retained, a match of at least six nucleotides was required to both a V gene segment and a J gene segment. Rearrangements were called productive when the CDR3 lacked stop codons and stayed in frame with V and J; all others were non-productive. Following IMGT convention, CDR3 was defined as the stretch from the second conserved V-encoded cysteine up to the conserved J-encoded phenylalanine. The earlier analysis of 587 of the donors excluded any sequence lacking an unambiguous match to a single V gene segment. An earlier analysis of 500 to 600 of the donors classified V segments as functional when productive rearrangements were above 56.7% and as segregating when the standard deviation between donors was above 5%. A statistical classification framework was developed to diagnose cytomegalovirus status using the catalog of TCR beta chain sequences. In a later analysis, TCR nucleotide sequences were compared against IMGT/GENE-DB human TR gene sequences so that V and J genes could be assigned. The TCRdist pipeline was used in a later analysis to assign CDR3 sequences and most-parsimonious VDJ recombination scenarios. In a later analysis, each TCR beta chain was defined by its CDR3 amino acid sequence together with its V-gene family, and reads without a unique V-gene family were excluded. To address suspected cross-contamination and a sequencing artifact, a later analysis removed approximately 600 highly shared, low-generation-probability nucleotide sequences. In a later analysis, a clonal expansion index was calculated for each public chain from normalized within-repertoire ranks of inferred template counts. Generation probabilities in a later analysis came from a VDJ recombination model fitted to out-of-frame rearrangements, and those results were checked against IGoR. Hypergeometric tests were used in a later analysis to score TCR-TCR, TCR-HLA and TCR-CMV co-occurrence, with a repertoire-size bias correction applied to the TCR pairs. A later analysis estimated false discovery rates by permuting HLA or CMV assignments 20 times. In a later analysis, co-occurring TCRs were grouped with DBSCAN, and TCRdist sequence similarity was added when clustering was performed within HLA-allele-positive subsets. Repertoires with fewer than 30,000 or more than 120,000 public chains, plus five repertoires with anomalous nucleotide sharing, were excluded from co-occurrence clustering. TCRdb obtained this table from immuneACCESS and retained in-frame rearrangements with V and J assigned. These tables miss some clones; where compared with another copy, unresolved V genes account for less than half of the shortfall, and the remainder is unexplained. V and J calls and clone size are those listed in that table; D and trimming were worked out from the DNA. This sample's table contains approximately 110,000 clones. The ten biggest clones cover 2.2% of the sample.

This sample is part of a study of cytomegalovirus exposure and HLA in healthy donors (dated by TCRdb to about 2017). Study-wide context: An earlier analysis of approximately 640 of the donors reported roughly 270 Gb of sequence data and some 100 million unique TCR beta sequences from 190 million or so T cells. Every discovery cohort repertoire had been produced on one sequencing platform. The later analysis used no new phenotypic data to find candidate immune exposures, relying instead on TCR beta sequences and their occurrence across donors. A later analysis re-analyzed previously published TCR beta repertoires from 600 to 850 donors and added high-resolution HLA genotyping to study TCR occurrence patterns. Among the approximately 400 genotyped donors, roughly 80% belonged to the genetic ancestry cluster associated with self-reported Caucasian donors. To predict cytomegalovirus infection status, the study brought together high-throughput TCR immunosequencing, statistical association of individual TCRs with disease status, and machine learning. A later genetic analysis used genome-wide SNP genotypes for about 65% of the 666 donors, treating that subset as a discovery cohort. On average, roughly 240,000 unique TCR beta nucleotide sequences were sequenced per donor among 398 genotyped donors of the cohort, with roughly 18% of those sequences being non-productive. An early release covering 550 to 700 HLA-typed donors comprised approximately 290 gigabases of sequencing data and about 90 million unique TCR sequences. Donor age, sex, ethnicity and CMV serostatus were compiled together with the repertoire data. The number of donors typed differed by locus, with about 629-630 for A, B, C, DRB1 and DQB1, roughly 550 for DQA1, 600 to 610 for DPA1, and 400 to 490 for DPB1. The study was designed to test whether signatures of past pathogen exposure could be identified by cataloging public T cell receptors. The T cell repertoires of 550 to 850 subjects were profiled by immunosequencing and related to cytomegalovirus serostatus. A separate validation cohort of roughly 110 different subjects was used in addition to the roughly 670-subject first cohort. Four to six DR-DQ haplotypes were handled as single units for association and clustering, since linkage in the cohort was strong. An earlier analysis of approximately 580 of the donors used high-throughput TCR beta sequencing to judge whether each TCR beta V gene segment behaved as functional or pseudogenic. HLA typing included class I and class II loci at four-digit resolution. General conclusions and limits of the study: HLA typing was unavailable for some donors at each locus, so association tests used only the typed subset. In this cohort, only TCR beta chains were sequenced, and detectable features were limited by the absence of alpha or paired-chain data. In the study, 150 to 200 TCR beta chains were listed as associated with cytomegalovirus. Correlated functional status among segregating V segments might be attributable to linkage disequilibrium, but an unknown experimental factor could not be ruled out. Strong co-occurrence of HLA alleles, especially DR and DQ, made assigning TCR associations to individual alleles difficult. In a later analysis, HLA-associated TCR beta chains were found to be more clonally expanded and to have lower generation probabilities than equally common non-associated chains. In vitro tests confirmed that three of the cytomegalovirus-associated TCR beta chains recognize cytomegalovirus antigens. At a false discovery rate of 0.05, a later analysis linked 16,951 TCR beta sequences to specific HLA alleles. A later analysis reported that several top co-occurrence clusters appeared linked to parvovirus B19, influenza, CMV and Epstein-Barr virus. In an earlier analysis of a few hundred of the donors, most TCR beta V segments were observed in productive rearrangements about 90% or about 30% of the time, broadly matching IMGT annotations. CMV serostatus was the only immune exposure information available for the cohort. The authors suggested that the approach could potentially be extended to other disease states and immunological phenotypes. An association between a missense DCLRE1C variant and V-gene and J-gene trimming of TCR beta chains was found in a later genetic analysis and replicated in an independent cohort. A further reported finding was that TCR beta sequences accurately predicted the HLA-A and HLA-B alleles for most subjects in the first cohort. In both the original and validation cohorts, the classifier was reported to diagnose cytomegalovirus status with high specificity and sensitivity. Because the 87-base-pair reads could not distinguish some IMGT-functional V segments, including TRBV6-2 and TRBV6-3, those segments were excluded. Most TCR sequences were seen in very few donors, while some public TCRs were found in many individuals. A later analysis found that TCR association rates varied across HLA loci, with DRB1 alleles showing the most associated TCRs and HLA-C alleles the fewest. The sequencing pipeline was judged likely to have produced a cluster of highly shared sequence variants as a technical artifact. Presence/absence analyses assumed roughly uniform sequencing depth across donors, an assumption that may not hold. A later analysis found that most CMV-associated TCR beta chains appeared HLA-restricted, with HLA associations seemingly driven largely by CMV exposure. A later genetic analysis reported fewer N-insertions in productive TCRs among donors in an Asian-associated ancestry cluster than the roughly 690-donor mean. Because counts were too low, around 18 rarely observed V segments, including chromosome 9 orphons, were left out of the earlier analysis of 587 of the donors.

The cohort comprised some 680 healthy bone marrow donors. At the time of sampling, all cohort members were nominally healthy, though unrecorded immune exposures were likely present. The donor tested CMV seronegative and was one of the 352 seronegative cohort members. Every donor gave a peripheral blood sample, and the peripheral blood mononuclear cells from that sample were used for TCR beta sequencing. Genomic DNA extraction from the blood cell samples was performed with the Qiagen DNeasy Blood Extraction Kit. The sample taken for sequencing was PBMCs. The sequence came from a man aged 35 to 55 in good health and CMV-seronegative. The rearrangement combines TRBV10-3 with TRBJ2-7, with the identity of the D gene unclear. CDR3 loop: CAIIGTPGLNSSYEQYF. The nucleotides are TGTGCCATCATAGGAACCCCCGGCTTGAACAGCTCCTACGAGCAGTACTTC.